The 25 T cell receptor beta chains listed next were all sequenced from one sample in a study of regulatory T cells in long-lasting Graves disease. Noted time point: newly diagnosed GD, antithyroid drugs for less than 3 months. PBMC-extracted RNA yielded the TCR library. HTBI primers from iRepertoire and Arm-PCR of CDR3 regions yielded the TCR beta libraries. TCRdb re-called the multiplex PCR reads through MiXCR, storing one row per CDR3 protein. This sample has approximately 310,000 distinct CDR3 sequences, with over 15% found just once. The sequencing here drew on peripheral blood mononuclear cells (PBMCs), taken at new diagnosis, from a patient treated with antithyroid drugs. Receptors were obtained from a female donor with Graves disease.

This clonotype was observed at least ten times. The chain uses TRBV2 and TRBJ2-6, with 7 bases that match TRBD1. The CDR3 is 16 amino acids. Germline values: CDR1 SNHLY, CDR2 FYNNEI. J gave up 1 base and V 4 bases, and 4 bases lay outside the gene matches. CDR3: CASSALQGSGANVLTF. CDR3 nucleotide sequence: TGTGCCAGCAGTGCGTTACAGGGGTCTGGGGCCAACGTCCTGACTTTC.

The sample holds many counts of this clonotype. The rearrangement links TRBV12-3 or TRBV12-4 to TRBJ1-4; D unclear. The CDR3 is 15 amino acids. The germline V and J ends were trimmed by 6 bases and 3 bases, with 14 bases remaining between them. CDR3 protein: CASSYAGVSNEKLFF. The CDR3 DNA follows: TGTGCCAGCAGCTACGCTGGGGTGTCTAATGAAAAACTGTTTTTT.

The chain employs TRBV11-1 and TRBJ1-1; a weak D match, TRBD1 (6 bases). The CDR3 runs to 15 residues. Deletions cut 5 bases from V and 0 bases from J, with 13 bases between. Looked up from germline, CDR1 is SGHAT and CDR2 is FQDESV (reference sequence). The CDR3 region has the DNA TGTGCCAGCAGCACCCGACAGGCCATGAACACTGAAGCTTTCTTT. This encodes CASSTRQAMNTEAFF.

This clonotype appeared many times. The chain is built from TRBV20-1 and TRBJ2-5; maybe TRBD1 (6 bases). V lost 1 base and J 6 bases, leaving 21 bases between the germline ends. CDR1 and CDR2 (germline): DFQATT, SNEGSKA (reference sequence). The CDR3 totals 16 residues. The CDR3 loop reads CSARAFEGVFTKTQYF. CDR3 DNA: TGCAGTGCTAGAGCCTTTGAGGGGGTCTTTACCAAGACCCAGTACTTC.

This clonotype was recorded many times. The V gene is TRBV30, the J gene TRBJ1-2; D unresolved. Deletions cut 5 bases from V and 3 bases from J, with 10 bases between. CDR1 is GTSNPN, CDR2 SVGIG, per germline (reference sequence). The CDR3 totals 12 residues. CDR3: CAWRGRDYGYTF. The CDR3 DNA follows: TGTGCCTGGCGCGGGAGGGACTATGGCTACACCTTC.

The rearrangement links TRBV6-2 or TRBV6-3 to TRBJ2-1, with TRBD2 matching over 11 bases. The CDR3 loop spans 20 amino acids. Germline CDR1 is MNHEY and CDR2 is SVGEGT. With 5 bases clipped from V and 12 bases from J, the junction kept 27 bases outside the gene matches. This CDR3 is CASSEVPLAGGHRSTPAQFF. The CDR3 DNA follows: TGTGCCAGCAGTGAAGTCCCCCTAGCGGGAGGCCATCGGTCCACCCCTGCGCAGTTCTTC.

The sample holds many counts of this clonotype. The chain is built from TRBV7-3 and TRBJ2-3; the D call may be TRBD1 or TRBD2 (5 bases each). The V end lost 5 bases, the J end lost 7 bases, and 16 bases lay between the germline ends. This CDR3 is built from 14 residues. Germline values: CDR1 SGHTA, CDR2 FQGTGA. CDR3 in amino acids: CASSKEGSFNTQYF. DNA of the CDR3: TGTGCCAGCAGCAAAGAGGGGAGTTTTAATACGCAGTATTTT.

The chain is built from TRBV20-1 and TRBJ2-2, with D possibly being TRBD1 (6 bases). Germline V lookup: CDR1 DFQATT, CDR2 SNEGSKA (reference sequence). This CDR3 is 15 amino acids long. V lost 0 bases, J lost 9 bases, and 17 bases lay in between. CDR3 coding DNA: TGCAGTGCTAGAGATCTCAGGGGCCCCGGCCGGGAGCTGTTTTTT. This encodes CSARDLRGPGRELFF.

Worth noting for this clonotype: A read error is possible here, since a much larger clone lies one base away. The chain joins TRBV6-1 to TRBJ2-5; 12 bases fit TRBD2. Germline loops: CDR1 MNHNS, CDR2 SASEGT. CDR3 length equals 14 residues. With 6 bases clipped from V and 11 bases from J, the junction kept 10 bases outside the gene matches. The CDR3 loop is CASSSSGRGNEQYF. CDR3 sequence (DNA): TGTGCCAGCAGCTCTAGCGGGAGGGGCAATGAGCAGTACTTC.

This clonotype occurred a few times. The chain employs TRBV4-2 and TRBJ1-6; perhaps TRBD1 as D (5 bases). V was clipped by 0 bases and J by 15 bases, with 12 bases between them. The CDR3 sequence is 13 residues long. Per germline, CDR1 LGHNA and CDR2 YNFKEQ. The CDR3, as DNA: TGTGCCAGCAGCCAAGAGAGCGGGGGGATCCTCCACTTT. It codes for CASSQESGGILHF.

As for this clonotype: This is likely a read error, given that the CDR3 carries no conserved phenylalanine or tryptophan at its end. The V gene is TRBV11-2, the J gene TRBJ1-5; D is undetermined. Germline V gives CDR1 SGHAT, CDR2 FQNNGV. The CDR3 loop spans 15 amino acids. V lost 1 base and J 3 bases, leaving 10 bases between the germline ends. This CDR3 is CASSLGGDNNQPQHY. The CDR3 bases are TGTGCCAGCAGCTTAGGAGGAGATAACAATCAGCCCCAGCATTAT.

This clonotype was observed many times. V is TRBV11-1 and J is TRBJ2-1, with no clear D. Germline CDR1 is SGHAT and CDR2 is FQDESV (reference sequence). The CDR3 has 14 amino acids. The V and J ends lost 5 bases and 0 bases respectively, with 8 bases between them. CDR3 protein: CASSPAASYNEQFF. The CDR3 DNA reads TGTGCCAGCAGCCCGGCGGCCTCCTACAATGAGCAGTTCTTC.

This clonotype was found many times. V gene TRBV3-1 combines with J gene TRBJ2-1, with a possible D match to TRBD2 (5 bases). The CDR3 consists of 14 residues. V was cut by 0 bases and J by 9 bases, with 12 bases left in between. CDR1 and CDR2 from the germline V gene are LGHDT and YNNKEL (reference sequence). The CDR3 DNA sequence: TGTGCCAGCAGCCAAGATCCCCGACTACCTGAGCAGTTCTTC. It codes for CASSQDPRLPEQFF.

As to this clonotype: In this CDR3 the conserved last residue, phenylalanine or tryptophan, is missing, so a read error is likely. CDR3 DNA: TGTGCCAGCAGTTCTATACGCTTGGGAGAGACCCAGTACCTC. Translated, it gives CASSSIRLGETQYL. The chain joins TRBV28 to TRBJ2-5; no clear D. V was cut by 4 bases and J by 4 bases, with 13 bases left in between. Germline V lookup: CDR1 MDHEN, CDR2 SYDVKM. The CDR3 has 14 residues.

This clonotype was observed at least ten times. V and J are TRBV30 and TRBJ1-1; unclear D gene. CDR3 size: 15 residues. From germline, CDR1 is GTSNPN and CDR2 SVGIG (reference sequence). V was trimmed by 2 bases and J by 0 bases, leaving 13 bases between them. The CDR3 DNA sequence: TGTGCCTGGAGTAGGCCGGGAGGTATGAACACTGAAGCTTTCTTT. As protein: CAWSRPGGMNTEAFF.

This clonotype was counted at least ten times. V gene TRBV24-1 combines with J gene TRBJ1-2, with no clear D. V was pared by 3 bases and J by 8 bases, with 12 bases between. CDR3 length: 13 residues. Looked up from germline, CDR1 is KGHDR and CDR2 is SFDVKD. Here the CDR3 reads CATSDTKGRGYTF. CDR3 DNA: TGTGCCACCAGTGATACGAAAGGGAGAGGCTACACCTTC.

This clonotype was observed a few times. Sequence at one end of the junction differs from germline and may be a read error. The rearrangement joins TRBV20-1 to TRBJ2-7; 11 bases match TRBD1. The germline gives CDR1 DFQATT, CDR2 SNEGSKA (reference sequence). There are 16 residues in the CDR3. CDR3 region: CSARVWKGQGDYGQYF. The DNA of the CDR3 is TGCAGCGCTAGAGTTTGGAAGGGACAGGGGGACTACGGGCAGTACTTC.

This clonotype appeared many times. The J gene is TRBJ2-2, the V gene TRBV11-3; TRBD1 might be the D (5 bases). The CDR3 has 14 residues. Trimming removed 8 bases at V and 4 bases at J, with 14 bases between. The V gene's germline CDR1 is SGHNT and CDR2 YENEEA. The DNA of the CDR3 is TGTGCCAGCCAATCAGGGTCGGGCACCGGGGAGCTGTTTTTT. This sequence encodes CASQSGSGTGELFF.

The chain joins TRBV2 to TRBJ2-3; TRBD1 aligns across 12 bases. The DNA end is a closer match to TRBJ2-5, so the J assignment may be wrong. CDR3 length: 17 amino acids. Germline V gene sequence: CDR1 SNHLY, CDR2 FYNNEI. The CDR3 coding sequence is TGTGCCAGCAAGGGGGACAGGGGGCAGGGTGGTATAGAGACCCAGTACTTC. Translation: CASKGDRGQGGIETQYF.

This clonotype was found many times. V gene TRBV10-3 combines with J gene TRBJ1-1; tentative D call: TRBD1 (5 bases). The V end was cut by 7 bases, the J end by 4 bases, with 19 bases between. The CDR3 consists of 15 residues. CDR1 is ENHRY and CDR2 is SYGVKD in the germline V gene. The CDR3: CAITGGGDLGTEAFF. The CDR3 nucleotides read TGTGCCATCACCGGGGGGGGGGATCTCGGCACTGAAGCTTTCTTT.

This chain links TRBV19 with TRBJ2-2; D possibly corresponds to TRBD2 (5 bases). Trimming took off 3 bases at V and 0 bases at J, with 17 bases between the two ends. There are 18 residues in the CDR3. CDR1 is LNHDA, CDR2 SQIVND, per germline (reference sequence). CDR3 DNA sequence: TGTGCCAGTAGTATTGGCGGACTTAGGAGCGCGAACACCGGGGAGCTGTTTTTT. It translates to CASSIGGLRSANTGELFF. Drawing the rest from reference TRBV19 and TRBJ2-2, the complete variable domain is DGGITQSPKYLFRKEGQNVTLSCEQNLNHDAMYWYRQDPGQGLRLIYYSQIVNDFQKGDIAEGYSVSREKKESFPLTVTSAQKNPTAFYLCASSIGGLRSANTGELFFGEGSRLTVL.

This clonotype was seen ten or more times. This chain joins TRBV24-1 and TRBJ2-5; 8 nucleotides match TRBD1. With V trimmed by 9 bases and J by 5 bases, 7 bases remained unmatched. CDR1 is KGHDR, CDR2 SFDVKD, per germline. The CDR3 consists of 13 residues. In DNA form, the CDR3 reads TGTGCCACCGAGGACAGGGTTGCGGAGACCCAGTACTTC. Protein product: CATEDRVAETQYF.

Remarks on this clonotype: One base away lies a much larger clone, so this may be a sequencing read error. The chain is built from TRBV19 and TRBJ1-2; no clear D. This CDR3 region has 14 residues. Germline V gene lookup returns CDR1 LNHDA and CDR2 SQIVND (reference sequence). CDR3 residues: CAGSIGLVNYGYTF. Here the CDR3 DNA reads TGTGCCGGTAGTATAGGATTAGTTAACTATGGCTACACCTTC.

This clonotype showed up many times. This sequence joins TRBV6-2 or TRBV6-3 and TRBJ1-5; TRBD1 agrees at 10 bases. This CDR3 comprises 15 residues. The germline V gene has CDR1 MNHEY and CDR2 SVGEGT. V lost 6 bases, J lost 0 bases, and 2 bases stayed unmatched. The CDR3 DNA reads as TGTGCCAGCAGAGACAGGGGGCGTAGCAATCAGCCCCAGCATTTT. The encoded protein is CASRDRGRSNQPQHF.

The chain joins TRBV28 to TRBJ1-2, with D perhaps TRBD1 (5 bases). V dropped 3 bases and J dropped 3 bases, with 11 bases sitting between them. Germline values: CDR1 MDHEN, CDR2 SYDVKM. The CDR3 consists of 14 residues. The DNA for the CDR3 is TGTGCCAGCAGTTTCAGAGGGGAGGACTATGGCTACACCTTC. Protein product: CASSFRGEDYGYTF.